These T cell receptor beta chains were read from a single sample in a study of blood T cell repertoires in COVID-19. Clones were read by immunoSEQ multiplex PCR, and TCRdb kept only the in-frame ones, dropping some. The table lists 130,000 or so clones, around four fifths of them singletons. Source material: PBMCs or T cells enriched from blood (not recorded which). The source is a man in his thirties or forties who had recovered from COVID-19. CDR3s include the opening cysteine and the closing phenylalanine or tryptophan. Fields, in order: V gene, J gene, D gene, clone size, CDR3 protein, CDR3 DNA. D genes are given only for firm matches. Where a row states a size, it is once, few, many or the class of an expanded clone; other rows omit it.

V gene: TRBV6-5; J gene: TRBJ1-5; D gene: .; clone size: .; CDR3 protein: CASSPRAEWGGPQHF; CDR3 DNA: TGTGCCAGCAGTCCTCGGGCCGAGTGGGGAGGGCCCCAGCATTTT
V gene: TRBV27; J gene: TRBJ1-5; D gene: TRBD1; clone size: .; CDR3 protein: CASSSRGTGGLRKPQHF; CDR3 DNA: TGTGCCAGCAGTTCCAGAGGTACAGGGGGCCTCAGGAAGCCCCAGCATTTT
V gene: TRBV7-9; J gene: TRBJ2-2; D gene: .; clone size: once; CDR3 protein: CASSLATVTGELFF; CDR3 DNA: TGTGCCAGCAGCTTAGCAACGGTCACCGGGGAGCTGTTTTTT
V gene: TRBV2; J gene: TRBJ1-1; D gene: TRBD1; clone size: .; CDR3 protein: CASTPTGAINTEAFF; CDR3 DNA: TGTGCCAGCACCCCGACAGGGGCCATAAACACTGAAGCTTTCTTT
V gene: TRBV2; J gene: TRBJ2-5; D gene: .; clone size: once; CDR3 protein: CASAYQETQYF; CDR3 DNA: TGTGCCAGCGCCTATCAAGAGACCCAGTACTTC
V gene: TRBV5-4; J gene: TRBJ1-2; D gene: .; clone size: .; CDR3 protein: CASEGGYGYTF; CDR3 DNA: TGTGCCAGCGAGGGTGGCTATGGCTACACCTTC
V gene: TRBV4-2; J gene: TRBJ1-5; D gene: .; clone size: few; CDR3 protein: CASSQRTADQPQHF; CDR3 DNA: TGTGCCAGCAGCCAGAGGACAGCCGATCAGCCCCAGCATTTT
V gene: TRBV18; J gene: TRBJ2-3; D gene: TRBD2; clone size: .; CDR3 protein: CASSQVLAELYTDTQYF; CDR3 DNA: TGTGCCAGCTCACAGGTACTAGCGGAGCTTTACACAGATACGCAGTATTTT
V gene: TRBV5-4; J gene: TRBJ2-5; D gene: .; clone size: .; CDR3 protein: CASSTGQETQYF; CDR3 DNA: TGTGCCAGCAGCACAGGGCAAGAGACCCAGTACTTC
V gene: TRBV19; J gene: TRBJ1-3; D gene: .; clone size: .; CDR3 protein: CASMRYTADGNTIYF; CDR3 DNA: TGTGCCAGTATGAGATACACAGCAGATGGAAACACCATATATTTT
V gene: TRBV4-2; J gene: TRBJ2-2; D gene: TRBD2; clone size: .; CDR3 protein: CASSQATGLAGTGELFF; CDR3 DNA: TGTGCCAGCAGCCAAGCCACGGGACTAGCGGGCACCGGGGAGCTGTTTTTT
V gene: TRBV2; J gene: TRBJ1-4; D gene: TRBD1; clone size: .; CDR3 protein: CASSAETGADRCFF; CDR3 DNA: TGTGCCAGCAGTGCTGAGACAGGGGCCGATCGTTGTTTTTTT
V gene: TRBV19; J gene: TRBJ2-1; D gene: TRBD2; clone size: few; CDR3 protein: CASSIRRRGLAGPYNEQFF; CDR3 DNA: TGTGCCAGTAGTATCAGGAGGAGGGGACTAGCGGGGCCCTACAATGAGCAGTTCTTC
V gene: TRBV6-1; J gene: TRBJ2-2; D gene: TRBD1; clone size: .; CDR3 protein: CASTPGGRDTGELFF; CDR3 DNA: TGTGCCAGCACCCCAGGGGGTAGGGACACCGGGGAGCTGTTTTTT
V gene: TRBV7-9; J gene: TRBJ2-2; D gene: TRBD2; clone size: .; CDR3 protein: CASSQPGLAGPGELFF; CDR3 DNA: TGTGCCAGCAGCCAACCGGGACTAGCGGGACCCGGGGAGCTGTTTTTT
V gene: TRBV7-6; J gene: TRBJ1-1; D gene: TRBD1; clone size: .; CDR3 protein: CASSSRDRGRGTEAFF; CDR3 DNA: TGTGCCAGCAGCTCCCGGGACAGGGGGCGTGGCACTGAAGCTTTCTTT
V gene: TRBV4-1; J gene: TRBJ2-7; D gene: .; clone size: .; CDR3 protein: CASSQEAGRAYEQYF; CDR3 DNA: TGCGCCAGCAGCCAAGAGGCGGGTCGGGCCTACGAGCAGTACTTC
V gene: TRBV18; J gene: TRBJ2-1; D gene: TRBD2; clone size: .; CDR3 protein: CASSPNTSGDEQFF; CDR3 DNA: TGTGCCAGCTCACCAAATACTAGCGGCGATGAGCAGTTCTTC
V gene: TRBV5-1; J gene: TRBJ1-2; D gene: .; clone size: few; CDR3 protein: CASRLQEGSLGYTF; CDR3 DNA: TGCGCCAGCAGACTACAGGAGGGTTCCCTTGGCTACACCTTC
V gene: TRBV5-1; J gene: TRBJ1-2; D gene: TRBD1; clone size: .; CDR3 protein: CASSLLSTGEGGYTF; CDR3 DNA: TGCGCCAGCAGCTTACTATCGACAGGGGAAGGTGGCTACACCTTC
V gene: TRBV21-1; J gene: TRBJ1-1; D gene: .; clone size: few; CDR3 protein: CASSKGLFTLHRNTEAFF; CDR3 DNA: TGTGCCAGCAGCAAGGGACTTTTTACCTTACATCGGAACACTGAAGCTTTCTTT
V gene: TRBV2; J gene: TRBJ2-1; D gene: .; clone size: .; CDR3 protein: CASSAGAGYNEQFF; CDR3 DNA: TGTGCCAGCAGTGCAGGGGCAGGGTACAATGAGCAGTTCTTC
V gene: TRBV25-1; J gene: TRBJ1-2; D gene: .; clone size: .; CDR3 protein: CASSEWDTRRGYTF; CDR3 DNA: TGTGCCAGCAGTGAATGGGACACCAGAAGGGGCTACACCTTC
V gene: TRBV7-9; J gene: TRBJ1-1; D gene: .; clone size: .; CDR3 protein: CASSLVGGGTEAFF; CDR3 DNA: TGTGCCAGCAGCTTAGTAGGGGGAGGGACTGAAGCTTTCTTT
V gene: TRBV18; J gene: TRBJ2-6; D gene: .; clone size: .; CDR3 protein: CASSPNLRTGANVLTF; CDR3 DNA: TGTGCCAGCTCACCTAATCTGAGGACTGGGGCCAACGTCCTGACTTTC
V gene: TRBV12-3/TRBV12-4; J gene: TRBJ1-2; D gene: .; clone size: .; CDR3 protein: CASSPGDYGYTF; CDR3 DNA: TGTGCCAGCAGTCCGGGGGACTATGGCTACACCTTC
V gene: TRBV6-4; J gene: TRBJ2-1; D gene: TRBD1; clone size: few; CDR3 protein: CASRPEQGAGNEQFF; CDR3 DNA: TGTGCCAGCAGACCTGAACAGGGGGCAGGCAATGAGCAGTTCTTC
V gene: TRBV11-2; J gene: TRBJ2-3; D gene: TRBD2; clone size: .; CDR3 protein: CASSSPPGGGYF; CDR3 DNA: TGTGCCAGCAGCTCCCCTCCGGGAGGGGGGTATTTT
V gene: TRBV11-3; J gene: TRBJ2-1; D gene: .; clone size: .; CDR3 protein: CASSLEADTYNEQFF; CDR3 DNA: TGTGCCAGCAGCTTAGAAGCGGATACCTACAATGAGCAGTTCTTC
V gene: TRBV15; J gene: TRBJ1-4; D gene: TRBD1; clone size: .; CDR3 protein: CATSRPGVDRDNEKLFF; CDR3 DNA: TGTGCCACCAGCAGACCAGGGGTTGACAGGGACAATGAAAAACTGTTTTTT
V gene: TRBV10-3; J gene: TRBJ1-1; D gene: .; clone size: .; CDR3 protein: CAISASGMNTEAFF; CDR3 DNA: TGTGCCATCAGTGCTTCAGGGATGAACACTGAAGCTTTCTTT
V gene: TRBV2; J gene: TRBJ1-4; D gene: .; clone size: few; CDR3 protein: CASSPPGEDEKLFF; CDR3 DNA: TGTGCCAGCAGTCCGCCGGGGGAGGATGAAAAACTGTTTTTT
V gene: TRBV5-1; J gene: TRBJ1-3; D gene: TRBD1; clone size: .; CDR3 protein: CASSLDRGSGNTIYF; CDR3 DNA: TGCGCCAGCAGCTTGGACAGGGGCTCTGGAAACACCATATATTTT
V gene: TRBV2; J gene: TRBJ1-2; D gene: .; clone size: .; CDR3 protein: CASSSYSSNYGYTF; CDR3 DNA: TGTGCCAGCAGTTCATATAGCTCGAACTATGGCTACACCTTC
V gene: TRBV27; J gene: TRBJ2-1; D gene: TRBD2; clone size: .; CDR3 protein: CASSLYPPGIAGYNEQFF; CDR3 DNA: TGTGCCAGCAGTTTATACCCCCCCGGGATAGCGGGTTACAATGAGCAGTTCTTC
V gene: TRBV12-5; J gene: TRBJ2-7; D gene: .; clone size: .; CDR3 protein: CASLETSYEQYF; CDR3 DNA: TGTGCTAGTTTGGAGACCTCCTACGAGCAGTACTTC
V gene: TRBV10-2; J gene: TRBJ2-5; D gene: .; clone size: once; CDR3 protein: CASSESGTPVETQYF; CDR3 DNA: TGCGCCAGCAGTGAGTCCGGGACTCCCGTGGAGACCCAGTACTTC
V gene: TRBV6-5; J gene: TRBJ1-2; D gene: .; clone size: .; CDR3 protein: CASSYAPNYGYTF; CDR3 DNA: TGTGCCAGCAGTTACGCGCCTAACTATGGCTACACCTTC
V gene: TRBV6-5; J gene: TRBJ2-1; D gene: .; clone size: .; CDR3 protein: CASRGTRNEQFF; CDR3 DNA: TGTGCCAGCAGGGGTACGCGGAATGAGCAGTTCTTC
V gene: TRBV6-5; J gene: TRBJ1-2; D gene: .; clone size: .; CDR3 protein: CASSSDRTYGYTF; CDR3 DNA: TGTGCCAGCAGCTCAGACAGAACCTATGGCTACACCTTC
V gene: TRBV7-9; J gene: TRBJ1-5; D gene: .; clone size: .; CDR3 protein: CASSLNPSQPQHF; CDR3 DNA: TGTGCCAGCAGCTTAAATCCTAGTCAGCCCCAGCATTTT
V gene: TRBV5-1; J gene: TRBJ2-3; D gene: .; clone size: .; CDR3 protein: CASSLASNSGTDTQYF; CDR3 DNA: TGCGCCAGCAGCTTGGCCAGTAATAGCGGCACAGATACGCAGTATTTT
V gene: TRBV9; J gene: TRBJ1-2; D gene: TRBD1; clone size: .; CDR3 protein: CASSQRTGVNYGYTF; CDR3 DNA: TGTGCCAGCAGCCAACGGACAGGGGTTAACTATGGCTACACCTTC
V gene: TRBV11-2; J gene: TRBJ1-3; D gene: .; clone size: .; CDR3 protein: CASSSGPPRFSGNTIYF; CDR3 DNA: TGTGCCAGCAGCTCAGGCCCCCCCCGGTTCTCTGGAAACACCATATATTTT
V gene: TRBV27; J gene: TRBJ2-1; D gene: .; clone size: .; CDR3 protein: CASSPRFRDNEQFF; CDR3 DNA: TGTGCCAGCAGTCCACGGTTCAGGGATAATGAGCAGTTCTTC
V gene: TRBV20-1; J gene: TRBJ2-1; D gene: .; clone size: .; CDR3 protein: CSASYRNEQFF; CDR3 DNA: TGCAGTGCTAGTTACAGAAATGAGCAGTTCTTC
V gene: TRBV2; J gene: TRBJ2-5; D gene: TRBD1; clone size: many; CDR3 protein: CASSSRDRGRETQYF; CDR3 DNA: TGTGCCAGCAGTTCCCGGGACAGGGGGCGGGAGACCCAGTACTTC
V gene: TRBV4-1; J gene: TRBJ1-6; D gene: TRBD1; clone size: .; CDR3 protein: CASSQVGGRLRSPLHF; CDR3 DNA: TGCGCCAGCAGCCAAGTAGGGGGCAGGTTAAGATCACCCCTCCACTTT
V gene: TRBV11-2; J gene: TRBJ1-1; D gene: .; clone size: .; CDR3 protein: CASTQGGNTEAFF; CDR3 DNA: TGTGCCAGCACTCAGGGCGGTAACACTGAAGCTTTCTTT